This T cell receptor (beta chain) stems from a study of cytomegalovirus exposure and HLA in healthy donors. Germline loops: CDR1 SGHRS, CDR2 YFSETQ. Trimming pared 2 bases from V and 4 bases from J, leaving 12 bases between. This CDR3 is built from 14 residues. 60 Vbeta and 13 Jbeta primers were used in PCR. Repertoires were generated with immunoSEQ multiplex PCR, while TCRdb's copy carries only in-frame clones and drops some. The table counts some 160,000 clones; 2.1% lies in the top ten. The origin of this receptor is a young man in good health and CMV-seronegative. The chain has TRBV5-1 and TRBJ1-1, with D perhaps TRBD1 (6 bases). The material sequenced was PBMCs. This chain's CDR3 is CASSFQGQGTEAFF. CDR3 coding DNA: TGCGCCAGCAGCTTTCAGGGGCAGGGCACTGAAGCTTTCTTT.